This T cell receptor (beta chain) was sequenced during a study of T cell repertoires and HLA-DP antigens. Sequencing used immunoSEQ multiplex PCR; TCRdb keeps in-frame clones, though not all of them. The sample holds about 820 clones, roughly 48% seen once. The CDR3 loop spans 13 amino acids. Deletions cut 8 bases from V and 6 bases from J, with 15 bases between. The germline V gene encodes CDR1 MNHNS and CDR2 SASEGT. Study conclusions and caveats: Naive and memory CD4+ cells were analysed together, not apart. Previously undetected clones averaged roughly 40% and 52% against the two alleles respectively.

Sample label denotes: CD137+ CD4 T cells sorted after culture with HeLa expressing allogeneic HLA-DP. HeLa stimulator cells carried retrovirally transduced HLA-DPA1/DPB1, HLA-DM, invariant chain and CD80. After approximately 2 weeks, CD4+ cells were restimulated approximately 25 h with the same allogeneic DPB1. Cocultures used a 3:1 ratio of CD4+ cells to 100 Gy-irradiated HeLa, with roughly 54 U/mL IL-2. The TCR comes from a man aged 60-69 years in good health and CMV-seronegative. The V and J genes are TRBV6-1 and TRBJ2-3; no firm D call. Sequenced material: alloreactive CD137+ CD4+ T cells from cultured PBMCs. Regarding subset: CD137+ CD4+ cells sorted after 20 to 25 h restimulation with the allogeneic HLA-DP-expressing HeLa cells. The CDR3 sequence: CASRPTTWDTQYF. CDR3 bases: TGTGCCAGCCGACCGACCACGTGGGATACGCAGTATTTT.